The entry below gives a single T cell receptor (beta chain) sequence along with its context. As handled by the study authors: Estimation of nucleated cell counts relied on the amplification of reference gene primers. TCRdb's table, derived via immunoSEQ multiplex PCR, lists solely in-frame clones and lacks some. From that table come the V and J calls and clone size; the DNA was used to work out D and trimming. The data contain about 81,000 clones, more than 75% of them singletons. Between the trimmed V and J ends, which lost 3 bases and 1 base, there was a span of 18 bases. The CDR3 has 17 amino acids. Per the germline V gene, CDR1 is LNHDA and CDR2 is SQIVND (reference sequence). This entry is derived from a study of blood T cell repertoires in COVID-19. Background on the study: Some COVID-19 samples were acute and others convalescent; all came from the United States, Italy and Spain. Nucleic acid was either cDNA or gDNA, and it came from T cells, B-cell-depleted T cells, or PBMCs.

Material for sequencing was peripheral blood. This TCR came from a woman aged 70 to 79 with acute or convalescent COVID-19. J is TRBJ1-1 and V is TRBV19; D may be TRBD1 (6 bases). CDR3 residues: CASSMPTSNRENTEAFF. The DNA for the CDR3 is TGTGCCAGTAGTATGCCGACGAGCAACAGGGAGAACACTGAAGCTTTCTTT.